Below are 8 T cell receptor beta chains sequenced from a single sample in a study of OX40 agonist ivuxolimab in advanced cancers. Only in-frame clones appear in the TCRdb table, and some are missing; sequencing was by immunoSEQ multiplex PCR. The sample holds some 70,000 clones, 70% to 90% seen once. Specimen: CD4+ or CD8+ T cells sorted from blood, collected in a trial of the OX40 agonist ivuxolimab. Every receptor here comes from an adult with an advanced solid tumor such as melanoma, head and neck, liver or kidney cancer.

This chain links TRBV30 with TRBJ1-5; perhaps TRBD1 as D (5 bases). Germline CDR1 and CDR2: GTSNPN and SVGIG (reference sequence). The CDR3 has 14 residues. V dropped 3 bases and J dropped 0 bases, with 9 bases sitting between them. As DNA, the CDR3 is TGTGCCTGGAGCCATGACAGTAGCAATCAGCCCCAGCATTTT. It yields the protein CAWSHDSSNQPQHF.

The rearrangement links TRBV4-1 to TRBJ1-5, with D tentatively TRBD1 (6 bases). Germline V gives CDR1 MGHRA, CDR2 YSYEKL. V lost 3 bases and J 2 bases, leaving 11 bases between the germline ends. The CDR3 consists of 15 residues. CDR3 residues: CASSQAQGGNQPQHF. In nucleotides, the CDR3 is TGCGCCAGCAGCCAGGCACAGGGAGGCAATCAGCCCCAGCATTTT.

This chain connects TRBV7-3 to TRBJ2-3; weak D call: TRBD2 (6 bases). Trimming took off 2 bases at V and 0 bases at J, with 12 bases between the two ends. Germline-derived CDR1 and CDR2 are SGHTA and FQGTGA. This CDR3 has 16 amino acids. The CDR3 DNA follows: TGTGCCAGCAGCTTAGCTAGCGAGGCTAGCACAGATACGCAGTATTTT. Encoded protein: CASSLASEASTDTQYF.

The DNA for the CDR3 is TGTGCCAGCAGCGACGGTAACAGCTATGGCTACACCTTC. This sequence encodes CASSDGNSYGYTF. The V and J genes are TRBV6-1 and TRBJ1-2, with D unresolved. Germline V gives CDR1 MNHNS, CDR2 SASEGT. The CDR3 spans 13 residues. The V end lost 6 bases, the J end lost 4 bases, and 12 bases lay between the germline ends.

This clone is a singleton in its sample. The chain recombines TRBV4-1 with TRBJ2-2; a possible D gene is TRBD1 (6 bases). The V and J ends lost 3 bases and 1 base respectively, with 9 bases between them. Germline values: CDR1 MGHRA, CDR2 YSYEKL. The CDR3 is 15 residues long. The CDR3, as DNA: TGCGCCAGCAGCCAGAAACAGGGGAACACCGGGGAGCTGTTTTTT. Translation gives CASSQKQGNTGELFF.

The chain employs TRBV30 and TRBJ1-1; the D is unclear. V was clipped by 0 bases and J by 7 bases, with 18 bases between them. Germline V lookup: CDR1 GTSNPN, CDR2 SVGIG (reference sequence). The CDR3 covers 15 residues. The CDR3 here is CAWSVLGHSVGEAFF. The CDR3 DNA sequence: TGTGCCTGGAGTGTACTCGGCCATTCGGTAGGTGAAGCTTTCTTT. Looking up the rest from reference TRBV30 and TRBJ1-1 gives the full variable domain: SQTIHQWPATLVQPVGSPLSLECTVEGTSNPNLYWYRQAAGRGLQLLFYSVGIGQISSEVPQNLSASRPQDRQFILSSKKLLLSDSGFYLCAWSVLGHSVGEAFFGQGTRLTVV.

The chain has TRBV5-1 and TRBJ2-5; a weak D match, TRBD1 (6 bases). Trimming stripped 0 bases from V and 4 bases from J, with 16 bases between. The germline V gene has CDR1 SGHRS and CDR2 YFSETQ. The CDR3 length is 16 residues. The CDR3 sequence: CASSLEGRGLVETQYF. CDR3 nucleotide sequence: TGCGCCAGCAGCTTGGAAGGCAGGGGCTTGGTAGAGACCCAGTACTTC.

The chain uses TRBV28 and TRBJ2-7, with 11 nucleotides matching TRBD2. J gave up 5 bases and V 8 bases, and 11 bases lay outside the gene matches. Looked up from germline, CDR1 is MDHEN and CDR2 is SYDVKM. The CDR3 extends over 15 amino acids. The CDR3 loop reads CASGTSGGIVHEQYF. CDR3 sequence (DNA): TGTGCCAGCGGTACTAGCGGGGGAATAGTCCACGAGCAGTACTTC.